The entry below describes one T cell receptor (beta chain). Its antigen remains unknown. This entry belongs to a study of cytomegalovirus exposure and HLA in healthy donors. Study results and caveats: There were a few CMV-associated chains whose specificity for CMV antigens was confirmed in vitro.

PCR primers comprised 60 Vbeta and 13 Jbeta primers. The repertoire was sequenced with immunoSEQ multiplex PCR; TCRdb's copy has only in-frame clones and lacks some. This repertoire shows under 150,000 clones, 80% found once; its top ten account for just over 5%. The sequencing input was PBMCs. This TCR was sampled from a male donor in good health and CMV-seronegative.

This CDR3 is CSAPENTEAFF. The CDR3 DNA is TGCAGTGCCCCAGAGAACACTGAAGCTTTCTTT. The chain couples TRBV20-1 to TRBJ1-1; D is undetermined. Trimming cost V 6 bases and J 1 base, with 6 bases left between them. Looked up from germline, CDR1 is DFQATT and CDR2 is SNEGSKA (reference sequence). This CDR3 contains 11 residues.